The entry that follows covers one T cell receptor beta chain sequence. TCRdb keeps only in-frame clones here, not all; method: immunoSEQ multiplex PCR. The sample includes more than 90,000 clones, about 89% of them seen just once. The entry originates in a study of blood T cell repertoires in COVID-19. Deletions cut 0 bases from V and 5 bases from J, with 8 bases between. Germline assignment: CDR1 SGHVS and CDR2 FQNEAQ. This CDR3 region has 14 residues. The sample consisted of peripheral blood. This chain joins TRBV7-8 and TRBJ1-3; D ambiguous. The TCR was taken from a man aged 35 to 55 with acute or convalescent COVID-19. The CDR3 here is CASSLAARRNTIYF. The CDR3 nucleotides read TGTGCCAGCAGCTTAGCCGCCAGGAGAAACACCATATATTTT.